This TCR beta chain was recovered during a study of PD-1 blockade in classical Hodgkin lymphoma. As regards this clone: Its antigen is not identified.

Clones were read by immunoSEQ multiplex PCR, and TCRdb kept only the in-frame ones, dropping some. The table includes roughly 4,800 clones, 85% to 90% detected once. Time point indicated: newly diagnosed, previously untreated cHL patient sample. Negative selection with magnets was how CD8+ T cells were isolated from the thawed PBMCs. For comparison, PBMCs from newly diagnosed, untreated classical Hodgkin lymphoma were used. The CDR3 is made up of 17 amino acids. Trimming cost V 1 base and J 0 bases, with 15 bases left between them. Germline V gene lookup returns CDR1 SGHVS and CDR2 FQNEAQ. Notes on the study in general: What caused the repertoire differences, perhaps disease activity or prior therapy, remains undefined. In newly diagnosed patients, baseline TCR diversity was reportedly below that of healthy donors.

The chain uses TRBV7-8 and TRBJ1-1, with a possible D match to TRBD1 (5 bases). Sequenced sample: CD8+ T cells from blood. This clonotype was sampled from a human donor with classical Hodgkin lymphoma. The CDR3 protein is CASSLERGPRLNTEAFF. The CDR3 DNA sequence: TGTGCCAGCAGCTTAGAACGGGGCCCCCGGCTGAACACTGAAGCTTTCTTT.